These T cell receptor beta chains were read from a single sample in a study of cytomegalovirus exposure and HLA in healthy donors. Method: immunoSEQ multiplex PCR; TCRdb's copy keeps in-frame clones and lacks some. This sample has approximately 130,000 clones, with roughly 70% found just once. The sample comprised PBMCs. The receptors were sampled from a woman in her thirties or forties in good health and CMV-seropositive. Each CDR3 is given with its conserved first and last residue. Fields, in order: D gene, clone size, V gene, J gene, CDR3 protein, CDR3 DNA. The D gene is left open where the match is weak. Clone size is shown for a subset of rows, as once, few, many or a class of expanded clone.

-	-	TRBV5-8	TRBJ2-5	CASSLGLTRETQYF	TGTGCCAGCAGCTTGGGCCTTACCAGGGAGACCCAGTACTTC
TRBD1	-	TRBV5-1	TRBJ1-2	CASSLGGQGAGGYTF	TGCGCCAGCAGCTTGGGTGGACAGGGGGCAGGAGGCTACACCTTC
-	-	TRBV10-3	TRBJ1-6	CAISEETVGNSPLHF	TGTGCCATCAGTGAGGAGACAGTGGGTAATTCACCCCTCCACTTT
-	-	TRBV29-1	TRBJ1-6	CSVALGDNNSPLHF	TGCAGCGTTGCTTTGGGAGATAATAATTCACCCCTCCACTTT
-	-	TRBV10-3	TRBJ1-2	CAISVTESGRTRDSYGYTF	TGTGCCATCAGTGTAACGGAATCGGGCAGGACAAGGGATTCCTATGGCTACACCTTC
-	-	TRBV5-4	TRBJ2-7	CASSQAGRSYEQYF	TGTGCCAGCAGCCAGGCGGGGAGATCCTACGAGCAGTACTTC
-	-	TRBV2	TRBJ1-1	CASSIMNTEAFF	TGTGCCAGCAGCATCATGAACACTGAAGCTTTCTTT
TRBD2	-	TRBV14	TRBJ2-1	CASSQVLAGEQFF	TGTGCCAGCAGCCAAGTTCTAGCGGGAGAGCAGTTCTTC
TRBD2	once	TRBV19	TRBJ2-1	CASSSLAGDNEQFF	TGTGCCAGTAGTTCACTAGCGGGGGACAATGAGCAGTTCTTC
TRBD1	-	TRBV2	TRBJ2-1	CAIDRANYNEQFF	TGTGCCATTGACAGGGCGAACTACAATGAGCAGTTCTTC
-	once	TRBV9	TRBJ1-5	CASSANEYQPQHF	TGTGCCAGCAGCGCTAACGAGTATCAGCCCCAGCATTTT
-	once	TRBV19	TRBJ1-1	CASSIGGRNTEAFF	TGTGCCAGTAGTATAGGGGGCAGGAACACTGAAGCTTTCTTT
TRBD1	-	TRBV5-4	TRBJ2-7	CASSLGDSRPREYF	TGTGCCAGCAGCTTAGGGGACAGTAGGCCCCGGGAGTACTTC
TRBD2	-	TRBV6-5	TRBJ2-5	CASSSREEGFQETQYF	TGTGCCAGCAGTTCCCGGGAGGAGGGGTTTCAAGAGACCCAGTACTTC
-	-	TRBV30	TRBJ1-2	CAWSIREPLGPYGYTF	TGTGCCTGGAGTATCAGGGAACCCCTGGGGCCATATGGCTACACCTTC
-	-	TRBV2	TRBJ2-6	CASRGQFGANVLTF	TGTGCCAGCAGGGGACAATTTGGGGCCAACGTCCTGACTTTC
-	-	TRBV6-1	TRBJ1-1	CASRWGGAGNTEAFF	TGTGCCAGCCGATGGGGGGGGGCAGGGAACACTGAAGCTTTCTTT
-	-	TRBV28	TRBJ1-4	CASSSPIGSLNEKLFF	TGTGCCAGCAGTTCCCCCATCGGGAGCCTCAATGAAAAACTGTTTTTT
TRBD2	once	TRBV4-1	TRBJ2-1	CASSQVGSGDEQFF	TGCGCCAGCAGCCAAGTAGGTAGCGGGGATGAGCAGTTCTTC
-	-	TRBV6-5	TRBJ1-2	CASSYSAIGGGYGYTF	TGTGCCAGCAGTTACTCGGCGATCGGGGGGGGCTATGGCTACACCTTC
TRBD2	-	TRBV7-9	TRBJ2-1	CASSLNPSGGADEQFF	TGTGCCAGCAGCTTAAATCCTAGCGGGGGGGCCGATGAGCAGTTCTTC
TRBD2	-	TRBV5-4	TRBJ2-7	CASSLVASGLYEQYF	TGTGCCAGCAGCTTGGTGGCTAGCGGACTATACGAGCAGTACTTC
TRBD1	few	TRBV27	TRBJ1-5	CASSQGGQPQHF	TGTGCCAGCAGCCAGGGGGGACAGCCCCAGCATTTT
-	few	TRBV9	TRBJ2-1	CASGKGGDYNEQFF	TGTGCCAGCGGAAAAGGGGGGGACTACAATGAGCAGTTCTTC
-	-	TRBV2	TRBJ1-4	CASSGGWQLFF	TGTGCCAGCAGCGGGGGGTGGCAACTGTTTTTT
TRBD1	-	TRBV5-6	TRBJ1-2	CASSRGLGTVFYGYTF	TGTGCCAGCAGTCGGGGCCTAGGGACAGTCTTCTATGGCTACACCTTC
TRBD1	-	TRBV6-5	TRBJ1-2	CASSYGTGGKGGYTF	TGTGCCAGCAGTTACGGGACAGGGGGCAAGGGTGGCTACACCTTC
TRBD1	-	TRBV5-1	TRBJ2-1	CASERTGLNDEQFF	TGCGCCAGCGAGAGGACAGGGCTAAATGATGAGCAGTTCTTC
TRBD2	once	TRBV15	TRBJ2-5	CATSSPLTSEETQYF	TGTGCCACCAGCAGTCCGCTGACTAGCGAAGAGACCCAGTACTTC
TRBD2	-	TRBV7-2	TRBJ2-7	CASSYRAGGGREQYF	TGTGCCAGCAGCTATAGAGCGGGAGGGGGTCGGGAGCAGTACTTC
-	-	TRBV5-1	TRBJ2-1	CASSWAPTGSRNNEQFF	TGCGCCAGCAGTTGGGCCCCGACAGGTAGCCGAAACAATGAGCAGTTCTTC
TRBD2	-	TRBV23-1	TRBJ2-6	CASSQSSRGTSSGANVLTF	TGCGCCAGCAGTCAATCGAGCCGGGGGACTAGCTCTGGGGCCAACGTCCTGACTTTC
-	-	TRBV7-3	TRBJ2-1	CASSLDTSYRLNEQFF	TGTGCCAGCAGCTTAGACACGAGTTACCGTCTCAATGAGCAGTTCTTC
-	few	TRBV6-4	TRBJ1-1	CASSDSRDMNTEAFF	TGTGCCAGCAGTGACTCGAGGGATATGAACACTGAAGCTTTCTTT
-	-	TRBV4-3	TRBJ1-5	CASSLGTTISPQHF	TGCGCCAGCAGCCTCGGGACAACGATCAGCCCCCAGCATTTT
-	-	TRBV7-8	TRBJ2-1	CASSLVSDEQFF	TGTGCCAGCAGCTTAGTTTCCGATGAGCAGTTCTTC
-	-	TRBV6-6	TRBJ2-7	CASGGGPPTYEQYF	TGTGCCAGCGGCGGGGGCCCTCCAACCTACGAGCAGTACTTC
-	-	TRBV6-5	TRBJ2-5	CASSPRTIPETQYF	TGTGCCAGCAGCCCCAGGACAATCCCAGAGACCCAGTACTTC
-	-	TRBV6-6	TRBJ1-2	CASTPPGLRDGYTF	TGTGCCAGCACTCCCCCCGGGTTGCGTGATGGCTACACCTTC
-	few	TRBV6-5	TRBJ1-5	CASSYQGSNQPQHF	TGTGCCAGCAGTTACCAGGGGAGCAATCAGCCCCAGCATTTT
TRBD2	-	TRBV2	TRBJ2-7	CASSFGTSGRKQYF	TGTGCCAGCAGTTTCGGGACTAGCGGGAGAAAGCAGTACTTC
-	-	TRBV28	TRBJ1-1	CASTLLKNTEAFF	TGTGCCAGCACCCTTCTAAAAAACACTGAAGCTTTCTTT
TRBD2	-	TRBV27	TRBJ2-7	CASSQPTRLAGSYEQYF	TGTGCCAGCAGTCAACCCACGCGACTAGCGGGCTCCTACGAGCAGTACTTC
TRBD2	-	TRBV6-5	TRBJ2-1	CASSSLAGGGNEQFF	TGTGCCAGCAGTTCACTAGCGGGGGGTGGGAATGAGCAGTTCTTC
TRBD1	few	TRBV28	TRBJ1-1	CASYRGRNTEAFF	TGTGCCAGTTACAGGGGGCGGAACACTGAAGCTTTCTTT
-	-	TRBV4-3	TRBJ2-3	CASSEQGRTDTQYF	TGCGCCAGCAGCGAACAGGGACGCACAGATACGCAGTATTTT